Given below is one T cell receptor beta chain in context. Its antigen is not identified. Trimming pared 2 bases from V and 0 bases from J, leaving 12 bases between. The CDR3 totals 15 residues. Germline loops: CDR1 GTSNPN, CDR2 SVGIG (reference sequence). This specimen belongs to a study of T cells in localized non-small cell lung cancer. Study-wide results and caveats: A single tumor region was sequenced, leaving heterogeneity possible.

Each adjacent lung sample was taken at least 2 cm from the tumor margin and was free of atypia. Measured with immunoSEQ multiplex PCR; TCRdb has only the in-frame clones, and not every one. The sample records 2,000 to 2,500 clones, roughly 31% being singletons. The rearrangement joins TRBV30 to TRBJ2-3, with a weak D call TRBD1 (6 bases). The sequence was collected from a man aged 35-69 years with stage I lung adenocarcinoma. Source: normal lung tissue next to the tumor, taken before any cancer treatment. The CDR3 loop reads CAWSLDRSSTDTQYF. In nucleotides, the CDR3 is TGTGCCTGGAGTCTCGACAGGAGTAGCACAGATACGCAGTATTTT.